This TCR beta chain was captured in a study of blood T cells in healthy people across ages. Study-level information: Capture by template switching was about one barcoded beta molecule per two T cells.

Sample-barcoded 5' priming and a J-beta primer mix drove a second PCR of roughly 7 to 11 cycles. Via MiXCR, TCRdb re-called the 5' RACE reads, giving one row per CDR3 protein. The data show 660,000 or so distinct CDR3 sequences, roughly 58% seen once. Germline loops: CDR1 MDHEN, CDR2 SYDVKM. V lost 4 bases to trimming and J lost 7 bases, with 19 bases between them. CDR3 size: 15 residues. The genes are TRBV28 and TRBJ2-5, with D possibly TRBD1 on 5 matching bases. The receptor comes from a man aged 60 to 75 in good health. The sequencing input was blood. In nucleotides, the CDR3 is TGTGCCAGCAGTTCCTATTCGGCTGGCCAGGGGACCCAGTACTTC. It codes for CASSSYSAGQGTQYF.